Presented here are 18 T cell receptor beta chains from one specimen sequenced in a study of tumor-infiltrating lymphocytes in primary liver carcinoma. Germline DNA was extracted alongside blood RNA, which was obtained from unsorted whole blood. The researchers produced TCR beta cDNA from 500 ng total RNA with a constant-region primer. Researchers made the TCR beta libraries by running three nested multiplex PCR rounds with slightly modified ARM-PCR. Each of the first two PCR rounds ran roughly 9 cycles with TRBV1-TRBV30 forward and C-beta reverse primers. TCRdb redid the calling of the multiplex PCR reads with MiXCR, one entry per CDR3 protein. The sample has around 330,000 distinct CDR3 sequences, roughly two thirds seen once. The sample taken for sequencing was peripheral blood. These receptors all stem from a man aged 35 to 55 with primary liver carcinoma and hepatitis B virus infection.

This clonotype was observed at least ten times. The chain links TRBV6-1 to TRBJ1-5, with unresolved D. V lost 6 bases to trimming and J lost 6 bases, with 6 bases between them. The CDR3 consists of 11 residues. Germline CDR1 is MNHNS and CDR2 is SASEGT. The CDR3 loop reads CASSSSQPQHF. The CDR3 DNA sequence: TGTGCCAGCAGCTCAAGTCAGCCCCAGCATTTT.

The table lists this clonotype with many counts. The chain couples TRBV10-3 to TRBJ2-5; D possibly corresponds to TRBD1 (5 bases). Germline loops: CDR1 ENHRY, CDR2 SYGVKD. The CDR3 spans 14 residues. V lost 3 bases and J lost 5, with 13 bases in between. CDR3 DNA: TGTGCCATCAGTGAAGGGCAGGCAGGGGAGACCCAGTACTTC. It codes for CAISEGQAGETQYF.

The V call is TRBV11-2, the J call TRBJ2-5; D uncertain. From germline, CDR1 is SGHAT and CDR2 FQNNGV. This CDR3 has 15 amino acids. Deletions cut 7 bases from V and 4 bases from J, with 19 bases between. The CDR3 protein is CASNPPRQGRETQYF. The CDR3 bases are TGTGCCAGCAACCCCCCAAGACAAGGGCGAGAGACCCAGTACTTC.

In regard to this clonotype: The conserved final phenylalanine or tryptophan is absent from the CDR3, which likely points to a read error. The chain is built from TRBV6-1 and TRBJ2-5; D is possibly TRBD1 or TRBD2 (5 bases each). From germline, CDR1 is MNHNS and CDR2 SASEGT. CDR3 length: 15 amino acids. Trimming took 6 bases from V and 0 from J, leaving 14 bases between them. DNA of the CDR3: TGTGCCAGCAGGGGGTGGGGGTGGGACCAAGAGACCCAGTACATC. Translated, it gives CASRGWGWDQETQYI.

This clonotype was observed many times. The chain carries TRBV6-5 and TRBJ1-1, with D possibly matching TRBD1 (5 bases). V lost 0 bases, J lost 3 bases, and 11 bases lay in between. The germline V gene has CDR1 MNHEY and CDR2 SVGAGI. This CDR3 spans 15 amino acids. CDR3 loop: CASSYSRRGYTEAFF. The CDR3 DNA follows: TGTGCCAGCAGTTACTCCCGACGGGGGTACACTGAAGCTTTCTTT.

This chain uses TRBV5-5 with TRBJ2-3; D is ambiguous. Trimming removed 0 bases at V and 4 bases at J, with 6 bases between. The CDR3 runs 13 residues. CDR1 and CDR2 (germline): SGHKS, YYEKEE (reference sequence). CDR3 protein: CASSLVASDTQYF. DNA for the CDR3: TGTGCCAGCAGCTTGGTTGCCTCAGATACGCAGTATTTT.

This clonotype was picked up one time. The CDR3 end shows no conserved phenylalanine or tryptophan, and so a read error is likely. No DNA is shown, since the ends of the CDR3 on it are uncertain; the CDR3 is the one TCRdb lists. This chain links TRBV5-4 with TRBJ2-5. Inclusive of both ends, the CDR3 amounts to 13 amino acids. The germline V gene has CDR1 SGHNT and CDR2 YYREEE (reference sequence). The CDR3 sequence is CASSSGYQETQYS.

The gene calls are TRBV24-1 and TRBJ2-1, with TRBD2 matching 9 bases. The CDR3 totals 18 residues. Looked up from germline, CDR1 is KGHDR and CDR2 is SFDVKD. V lost 3 bases and J lost 9; bases outside the gene matches: 17. The CDR3 DNA reads TGTGCCACCAGTGATCCAAAAGTGCGGGAGGGCCCTCGGACTGAGCAGTTCTTC. As protein: CATSDPKVREGPRTEQFF.

This clonotype was counted a few times. The chain has TRBV5-1 and TRBJ2-1, with TRBD2 identical over 7 bases. The germline V gene has CDR1 SGHRS and CDR2 YFSETQ. This CDR3 contains 19 residues. V lost 2 bases, J lost 0 bases, and 14 bases stayed unmatched. The CDR3: CASSFAPGGASPSYNEQFF. The CDR3 coding sequence is TGCGCCAGCAGCTTTGCCCCGGGGGGAGCTAGCCCCTCCTACAATGAGCAGTTCTTC.

This rearrangement joins TRBV11-2 to TRBJ2-3, with D possibly TRBD2 on 6 matching bases. The germline V and J ends were trimmed by 4 bases and 3 bases, with 14 bases remaining between them. Germline CDR1 and CDR2: SGHAT and FQNNGV. This CDR3 comprises 15 residues. This CDR3 is CASSSILASTDTQYF. The DNA of the CDR3 is TGTGCCAGCAGCTCCATACTAGCCAGTACAGATACGCAGTATTTT.

Comments on this clonotype: The junction departs from the called germline gene at one end, perhaps through a read error. The rearrangement joins TRBV6-6 to TRBJ2-1; 12 bases align to TRBD2. Germline V gives CDR1 MNHNY, CDR2 SVGAGI (reference sequence). CDR3 length: 16 amino acids. The CDR3 protein is CASSYQLAGGYNEQSF. DNA of the CDR3: TGTGCCAGCAGTTACCAACTAGCGGGAGGCTACAATGAGCAGTCCTTC.

Notes on this clonotype: The junction departs from germline at one end; a sequencing error may be responsible. This chain joins TRBV10-3 and TRBJ2-7; TRBD1 might be the D (5 bases). The CDR3 is made up of 13 amino acids. Germline CDR1 is ENHRY and CDR2 is SYGVKD. The CDR3 DNA is TGTACCATCAGTGACGGCAGGGCAGACGAGCAGTACTTC. The encoded protein is CTISDGRADEQYF.

This clonotype was recorded once. The rearrangement links TRBV5-1 to TRBJ1-5; TRBD1 is a possible D gene (5 bases). Trimming removed 4 bases from V and 10 bases from J, with 15 bases in between. Germline assignment: CDR1 SGHRS and CDR2 YFSETQ. The CDR3 covers 13 residues. CDR3 DNA sequence: TGCGCCAGCAGCCGGGGGGGGGGATATCCCCAGCATTTT. Encoded protein: CASSRGGGYPQHF.

The chain employs TRBV12-3 or TRBV12-4 and TRBJ1-5; TRBD1 matches at 8 bases. The CDR3 is 16 residues long. The V gene end was trimmed by 4 bases and the J gene end by 6 bases; junction bases not matched to a gene: 11. The CDR3 DNA reads TGTGCCAGCAGTTATCGGACAGGGTCTGCGGCTCAGCCCCAGCATTTT. The encoded protein is CASSYRTGSAAQPQHF.

To note about this clonotype: A read error is possible here, since a much larger clone lies one base away. V usage is TRBV6-2 or TRBV6-3 and J usage is TRBJ2-1, with a weak D call TRBD2 (5 bases). This CDR3 comprises 17 residues. The V end lost 2 bases, the J end lost 7 bases, and 21 bases lay between the germline ends. The germline CDR1 and CDR2 sequences are MNHEY and SVGEGT. The CDR3 region is CASSYLAVAPPQNEQFF. CDR3 nucleotide sequence: TGTGCCAGCAGTTACCTCGCAGTAGCGCCGCCCCAGAATGAGCAGTTCTTC.

This clonotype came up once. The chain uses TRBV6-6 and TRBJ1-1; 11 bases are shared with TRBD1. The ends lost 5 bases at V and 4 bases at J; junction bases unmatched: 9. From germline, CDR1 is MNHNY and CDR2 SVGAGI (reference sequence). The CDR3 covers 16 residues. CDR3 residues: CASSIWTGGECTEAFF. CDR3 coding DNA: TGTGCCAGCAGTATCTGGACAGGGGGCGAATGCACTGAAGCTTTCTTT.

With respect to this clonotype: Germline and junction disagree at one end, which may indicate a read error. The chain joins TRBV10-3 to TRBJ2-2; weak D call: TRBD1 (6 bases). The CDR3 totals 16 residues. Per the germline V gene, CDR1 is ENHRY and CDR2 is SYGVKD. CDR3 DNA: TGTACCATCAGTGAGTCACAGGGCATCAACACCGGGGAGCTGTTTTTT. Residues: CTISESQGINTGELFF.

This clonotype was seen once. A junction end diverges from the germline sequence, so it may reflect a read error. The chain recombines TRBV12-5 with TRBJ2-2, with D perhaps TRBD2 (5 bases). The CDR3 spans 13 residues. CDR1 LGHNT and CDR2 FRNRAP come from the germline V gene. CDR3 protein: CASGYGNIGELFF. CDR3 nucleotide sequence: TGTGCTAGTGGTTACGGGAACATCGGGGAGCTGTTTTTT.